This entry lists 3 T cell receptor beta chains sequenced from one sample in a study of T cells in Graves' hyperthyroidism and ophthalmopathy. The investigators amplified TCR beta CDR3 regions from RNA transcripts. When the TCR CDR3 underwent first-round RT-PCR, the HTBI primer set was used. TCRdb redid the calling of the multiplex PCR reads with MiXCR, one entry per CDR3 protein. The sample holds a few hundred thousand distinct CDR3 sequences, roughly 13% seen once. The sample consisted of blood. These receptors were collected from a woman between 35 and 50 years old with Graves' ophthalmopathy.

This clonotype was observed many times. The chain uses TRBV5-6 and TRBJ2-5; unclear D gene. V gave up 0 bases and J gave up 9 bases, with 15 bases separating them. From germline, CDR1 is SGHDT and CDR2 YYEEEE. The CDR3 extends over 14 amino acids. The CDR3 loop reads CASSLGLPVTAQYF. Here the CDR3 DNA reads TGTGCCAGCAGCTTGGGACTCCCTGTAACGGCCCAGTACTTC.

This clonotype was seen repeatedly, ten times or more. The chain links TRBV20-1 to TRBJ2-7; 10 bases line up with TRBD2. Trimming removed 3 bases from V and 4 bases from J; junction bases left unmatched: 9. The length of the CDR3 is 15 residues. CDR1 is DFQATT, CDR2 SNEGSKA, per germline (reference sequence). CDR3 bases: TGCAGTGCTAGGCCGGCTAGCGGGAGTTTGTACGAGCAGTACTTC. Encoded protein: CSARPASGSLYEQYF.

In its sample, this clonotype was seen many times. This chain uses TRBV29-1 with TRBJ2-6, with D uncertain. Germline V gives CDR1 SQVTM, CDR2 ANQGSEA. This CDR3 has 14 residues. V shed 4 bases and J shed 1 base, with 8 bases lying between them. Here the CDR3 DNA reads TGCAGCGTTGGGTCGCGGTCTGGGGCCAACGTCCTGACTTTC. Encoded protein: CSVGSRSGANVLTF.